This T cell receptor beta chain is drawn from a study of shared T cell receptors in the human thymus. Germline V gene lookup returns CDR1 MNHEY and CDR2 SVGAGI. V lost 7 bases and J lost 4; bases outside the gene matches: 9. This CDR3 has 14 amino acids. Clones were sequenced by immunoSEQ multiplex PCR, and TCRdb holds only the in-frame ones, with some missing. The table lists approximately 760,000 clones, 70% to 90% of them singletons. These same data were also listed under a study on human thymus T cells. From that report: From resections taken during corrective heart surgery, the thymus tissue was obtained.

Sample: thymocytes. The sequence derives from a girl less than two years old with a congenital heart defect. The chain recombines TRBV6-5 with TRBJ1-2; TRBD1 agrees at 7 bases. The CDR3: CASTPRTGIYGYTF. As DNA, the CDR3 is TGTGCCAGCACCCCCAGGACAGGAATCTATGGCTACACCTTC.